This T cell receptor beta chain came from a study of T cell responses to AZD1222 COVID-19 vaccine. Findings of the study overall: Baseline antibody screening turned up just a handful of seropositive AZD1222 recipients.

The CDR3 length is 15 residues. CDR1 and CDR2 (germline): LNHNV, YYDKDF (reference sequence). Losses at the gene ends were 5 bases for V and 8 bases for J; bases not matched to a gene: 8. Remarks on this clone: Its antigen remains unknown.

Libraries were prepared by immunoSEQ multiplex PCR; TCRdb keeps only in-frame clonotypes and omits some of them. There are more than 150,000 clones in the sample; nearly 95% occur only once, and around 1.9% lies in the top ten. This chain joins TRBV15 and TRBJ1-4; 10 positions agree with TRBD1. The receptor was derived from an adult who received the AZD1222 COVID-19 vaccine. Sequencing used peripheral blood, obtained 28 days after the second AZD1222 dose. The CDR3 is CATSLGTGALEKLFF. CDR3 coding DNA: TGTGCCACCAGCCTGGGGACAGGGGCTTTGGAAAAACTGTTTTTT.